This T cell receptor beta chain was sequenced for a study of T cell changes during pregnancy in multiple sclerosis. Trimming took 3 bases from V and 9 from J; bases not matched to a gene: 5. The CDR3 has 13 amino acids. Germline loops: CDR1 SGHDT, CDR2 YYEEEE. Data came from immunoSEQ multiplex PCR; TCRdb stores just in-frame clones and leaves some out. The sample shows approximately 79,000 clones, around 95% of them seen only once. The sequence was obtained from a female donor in good health, enrolled as a control in a pregnancy study. The specimen was peripheral blood, collected in the second trimester of pregnancy. The chain carries TRBV5-6 and TRBJ1-5; 8 bases map to TRBD1. CDR3 nucleotide sequence: TGTGCCAGCAGCTCGGACAGGGCCGGGCCCCAGCATTTT. It codes for CASSSDRAGPQHF.